This T cell receptor (beta chain) was found in a study of blood T cell repertoires in COVID-19. Overall study context: Acute-phase and convalescent COVID-19 samples originated in the United States, Italy and Spain. From T cells, B-cell-depleted T cells, or PBMCs came the material, which was cDNA or gDNA.

In the authors' methods: The assay estimated nucleated cells by amplifying reference gene primers. Sequencing was performed with immunoSEQ multiplex PCR; in TCRdb, only in-frame clones are kept and a portion is missing. That table is the source of V, J and clone size, and D and trimming were worked out from the DNA. The table has 350,000 to 550,000 clones, approximately 90% seen once; the top ten hold more than 4%. Germline lookup yields CDR1 MDHEN and CDR2 SYDVKM. Trimming shortened V by 2 bases and J by 6 bases, and 7 bases separated the two germline ends. CDR3 size: 12 residues. Source material: peripheral blood. This receptor was identified in a woman aged 25 to 45 with acute or convalescent COVID-19. The gene calls are TRBV28 and TRBJ1-1, with D hard to call. CDR3 bases: TGTGCCAGCAGTTTAAAGAGAGCTGAAGCTTTCTTT. This translates into CASSLKRAEAFF.